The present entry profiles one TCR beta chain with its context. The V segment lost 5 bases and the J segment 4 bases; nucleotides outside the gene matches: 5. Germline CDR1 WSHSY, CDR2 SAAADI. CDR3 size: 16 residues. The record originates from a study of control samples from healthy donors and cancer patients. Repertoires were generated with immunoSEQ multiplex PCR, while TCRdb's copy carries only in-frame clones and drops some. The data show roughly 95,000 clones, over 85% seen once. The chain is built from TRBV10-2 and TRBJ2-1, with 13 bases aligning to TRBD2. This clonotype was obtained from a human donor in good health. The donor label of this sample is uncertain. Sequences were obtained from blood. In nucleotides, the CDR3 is TGCGCCAGCAGTCCGACTAGCGGGGGGCCATACAATGAGCAGTTCTTC. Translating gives CASSPTSGGPYNEQFF.